This T cell receptor (beta chain) comes out of a study of shared clonotypes between healthy human individuals. Deep was the level at which the assay was run. Profiled with immunoSEQ multiplex PCR; TCRdb holds only in-frame clones, not every one. This sample has roughly 2,300,000 clones, with approximately 90% found just once. Subsets obtained from CD4+ cells comprised CD45RA+ naive and CD45RA-negative memory cells. The germline V and J ends were trimmed by 0 bases and 4 bases, with 8 bases remaining between them. Germline lookup yields CDR1 SGHRS and CDR2 YFSETQ. The CDR3 has 14 residues. In the case of this clone: Its antigen is undetermined. Distinct nucleotide sequences in the sample also encode this CDR3.

The study's findings and limits: Unshared clonotypes carried lower generation probabilities than those common to all four donors. Only blood was sampled, and tissue TCR repertoires likely differ from blood ones.

The sequenced sample was naive CD4+ T cells from PBMCs. The subset here: CD45RA+ positively selected. The TCR comes from a man aged 18 to 30 in good health. Some clones in this sample may be carry-over from other donors' samples. The chain uses TRBV5-1 and TRBJ2-1, with D unclear. The CDR3 DNA reads TGCGCCAGCAGCTTGGACCGGATTTACAATGAGCAGTTCTTC. The encoded protein is CASSLDRIYNEQFF.